Listed below are T cell receptor beta chains from one sample, sequenced in a study of blood T cell repertoires in COVID-19. Method: immunoSEQ multiplex PCR; TCRdb's copy keeps in-frame clones and lacks some. The sample shows approximately 280,000 clones, around 90% of them seen only once. Sequencing input: peripheral blood. The receptors were gathered from a man younger than 35 with active or convalescent COVID-19. The CDR3 runs from the conserved cysteine through the conserved F or W. The D gene is left open where the match is weak. Rows give clone size only sometimes, using once, few, many, or a class for an expanded clone.

>TRBD1|TRBJ1-1|TRBV19|.
TGTGCCAGTAGTCGGGGGTACGACAGGGCGATCACTGAAGCTTTCTTT
CASSRGYDRAITEAFF
>.|TRBJ1-2|TRBV6-5|.
TGTGCCAGCAGTTACTTTGGAGACTTCTATGGCTACACCTTC
CASSYFGDFYGYTF
>.|TRBJ1-2|TRBV2|once
TGTGCCAGCAGTCCCAGCGGGGGCTATGGCTACACCTTC
CASSPSGGYGYTF
>TRBD2|TRBJ2-1|TRBV29-1|.
TGCAGCGCGGTTAGCGGGGGCTACAACTACAATGAGCAGTTCTTC
CSAVSGGYNYNEQFF
>.|TRBJ2-1|TRBV18|.
TGTGCCAGCTCACTATCGAGGGGGACAAGCTCCTACAATGAGCAGTTCTTC
CASSLSRGTSSYNEQFF
>TRBD2|TRBJ2-2|TRBV3-1/TRBV3-2|.
TGTGCCAGCAGCCTCGGGACTAGCCTTACCGGGGAGCTGTTTTTT
CASSLGTSLTGELFF
>TRBD2|TRBJ2-1|TRBV2|.
TGTGCCAGCAGTGGACTAGCGGAGGATGAGCAGTTCTTC
CASSGLAEDEQFF
>.|TRBJ1-1|TRBV2|.
TGTGCCAGCAGAGCACAGGTTGGGATGAACACTGAAGCTTTCTTT
CASRAQVGMNTEAFF
>TRBD1|TRBJ1-2|TRBV7-2|.
TGTGCCAGCAGCCGGGACAGGGAAAACTATGGCTACACCTTC
CASSRDRENYGYTF
>TRBD1|TRBJ1-1|TRBV9|.
TGTGCCAGCAGCGAACGAGGACAGGGGAACACTGAAGCTTTCTTT
CASSERGQGNTEAFF
>TRBD1|TRBJ1-4|TRBV11-2|.
TGTGCCAGCAGCCGGGACAGGGGGCGGGAAAAACTGTTTTTT
CASSRDRGREKLFF
>.|TRBJ1-2|TRBV5-8|.
TGTGCCAGCAGCTTCCGAGGCCGGGGCTATGGCTACACCTTC
CASSFRGRGYGYTF
>.|TRBJ1-1|TRBV29-1|.
TGCAGCGTTGAAGATGGAGGTGGTCGGGAAGCTTTCTTT
CSVEDGGGREAFF
>.|TRBJ1-1|TRBV7-6|few
TGTGCCAGCAGCTTAGAATTGCGATCGAACACTGAAGCTTTCTTT
CASSLELRSNTEAFF
>.|TRBJ2-7|TRBV7-9|.
TGTGCCAGCAGCTCCCGGACAGCCTACGAGCAGTACTTC
CASSSRTAYEQYF
>.|TRBJ2-2|TRBV12-3/TRBV12-4|.
TGTGCCAGCAGTCAGGGTACCGGGGAGCTGTTTTTT
CASSQGTGELFF
>.|TRBJ1-6|TRBV6-1|.
TGTGCCAGCAGTGAAGAGGCAGGGGCGCGATCACCCCTCCACTTT
CASSEEAGARSPLHF
>TRBD2|TRBJ2-3|TRBV5-1|.
TGCGCCAGCAGCTTGACTAGCGGAAACACAGATACGCAGTATTTT
CASSLTSGNTDTQYF
>TRBD1|TRBJ2-5|TRBV6-5|.
TGTGCCAGCAGCTTTGACAGGGCCCAAGAGACCCAGTACTTC
CASSFDRAQETQYF
>.|TRBJ1-1|TRBV11-2|few
TGTGCCAGCAGCTCAAACCAGGGAAAGCCTGAAGCTTTCTTT
CASSSNQGKPEAFF
>.|TRBJ2-3|TRBV13|.
TGTGCCAGCAGCTCGCGGGACTCTAGAGACACAGATACGCAGTATTTT
CASSSRDSRDTDTQYF
>.|TRBJ1-1|TRBV5-1|.
TGCGCCAGCAGCTCCTCGTGGGGGGGAGGCACTGAAGCTTTCTTT
CASSSSWGGGTEAFF
>.|TRBJ2-1|TRBV10-1|.
TGCGCCAGCAGTGAGCCCGGCAATGAGCAGTTCTTC
CASSEPGNEQFF
>TRBD1|TRBJ1-2|TRBV5-1|.
TGCGCCAGCAGCTTGGCCGGCCCCATGACCGGGACAGTAAACTATGGCTACACCTTC
CASSLAGPMTGTVNYGYTF
>TRBD1|TRBJ2-7|TRBV2|.
TGTGCCAGCAGGGACGGGACAGGGGTCTCCTACGAGCAGTACTTC
CASRDGTGVSYEQYF
>TRBD1|TRBJ1-4|TRBV20-1|.
TGCAGTGCTAGTCAGACAGGGGGTGAAAAACTGTTTTTT
CSASQTGGEKLFF
>.|TRBJ1-1|TRBV2|.
TGTGCCAGCAGTGTATATGAAGGGGGACCGAACACTGAAGCTTTCTTT
CASSVYEGGPNTEAFF
>.|TRBJ1-4|TRBV12-3/TRBV12-4|.
TGTGCCAGCAGTCCTGGGGCGCGGGAAAAACTGTTTTTT
CASSPGAREKLFF
>.|TRBJ1-5|TRBV4-1|few
TGCGCCAGCAGCCAAGATACCAGGGCATTTCGTCAGCCCCAGCATTTT
CASSQDTRAFRQPQHF
>TRBD1|TRBJ1-1|TRBV2|.
TGTGCCAGCTGGGGGACAGGAGACACGGGCACTGAAGCTTTCTTT
CASWGTGDTGTEAFF
>.|TRBJ2-1|TRBV14|.
TGTGCCAGCAGCCACGGGACGGGAGAACTCGACAATGAGCAGTTCTTC
CASSHGTGELDNEQFF
>TRBD1|TRBJ2-1|TRBV27|.
TGTGCCAGCAGTTACAGGGGGCTCAATAATGAGCAGTTCTTC
CASSYRGLNNEQFF
>.|TRBJ2-1|TRBV6-2/TRBV6-3|.
TGTGCCAGCAGTTACACAAGTTATCCGGGACACTTATACAATGAGCAGTTCTTC
CASSYTSYPGHLYNEQFF
>.|TRBJ1-5|TRBV16|once
TGTGCCAGCAGCTCGACAATTCGCAATCAGCCCCAGCATTTT
CASSSTIRNQPQHF
>TRBD1|TRBJ1-5|TRBV5-1|.
TGCGCCAGCAGCTCAGGGACAGGGCTTCAGCCCCAGCATTTT
CASSSGTGLQPQHF
>TRBD1|TRBJ1-1|TRBV7-9|.
TGTGCCAGCAGCTTAGCCCAGGGGGGCAAAGAAGCTTTCTTT
CASSLAQGGKEAFF
>TRBD1|TRBJ2-7|TRBV28|.
TGTGCCAGCAGATCGATTACAGGGGACTACGAGCAGTACTTC
CASRSITGDYEQYF
>TRBD1|TRBJ1-2|TRBV6-5|few
TGTGCCAGCAGTTTGGGACAGGGGGCGTTTTTTGGCTACACCTTC
CASSLGQGAFFGYTF
>TRBD1|TRBJ2-5|TRBV5-6|.
TGTGCCAGCAGCTCCCCCGGGACAGAGCCCCAAGAGACCCAGTACTTC
CASSSPGTEPQETQYF
>.|TRBJ1-1|TRBV5-4|.
TGTGCCAGCAGCCCACGTAACGGGGAACAGGGTGAAGCTTTCTTT
CASSPRNGEQGEAFF
>TRBD1|TRBJ2-7|TRBV7-9|few
TGTGCCAGCAACGTACCGGGACAGGGAAACGAGCAGTACTTC
CASNVPGQGNEQYF
>TRBD1|TRBJ1-6|TRBV27|.
TGTGCCAGCAGTCCCCGACAGGGCGCTAATTCACCCCTCCACTTT
CASSPRQGANSPLHF
>TRBD2|TRBJ2-3|TRBV6-4|few
TGTGCCAGCAGCCTACACGGGGGGGCCCGGGGAGATACGCAGTATTTT
CASSLHGGARGDTQYF
>.|TRBJ1-1|TRBV7-9|.
TGTGCCAGCAGCTTTATCAGCGATATGAACACTGAAGCTTTCTTT
CASSFISDMNTEAFF
>TRBD1|TRBJ1-4|TRBV5-6|once
TGTGCCAGCAGCTGGGGACAGGGGCAAAATGAAAAACTGTTTTTT
CASSWGQGQNEKLFF
>.|TRBJ2-4|TRBV23-1|.
TGCGCCAGCAGTCAATCCTGCGTAGTTGGTCTAGTAGCCAAAAACATTCAGTACTTC
CASSQSCVVGLVAKNIQYF
>.|TRBJ1-6|TRBV7-6|.
TGTGCCAGCAGCCGAGGGGGGGGGTTCGATAATTCACCCCTCCACTTT
CASSRGGGFDNSPLHF
>TRBD2|TRBJ2-3|TRBV6-4|.
TGTGCCAGCAGTGACTCAGCGGGGGCAGATACGCAGTATTTT
CASSDSAGADTQYF
>TRBD1|TRBJ1-5|TRBV5-5|.
TGTGCCAGCAGCCGTACAGGGGGAAATCAGCCCCAGCATTTT
CASSRTGGNQPQHF
>.|TRBJ2-7|TRBV5-1|once
TGCGCCAGCAGCCTGACAGTGGACTACGAGCAGTACTTC
CASSLTVDYEQYF
>.|TRBJ2-7|TRBV9|.
TGTGCCAGCAGCGTAGGCGGGTCCGCCTCCTACGAGCAGTACTTC
CASSVGGSASYEQYF
>TRBD1|TRBJ2-7|TRBV7-8|.
TGTGCCAGCGGCGAGGGGGCGACCTACGAGCAGTACTTC
CASGEGATYEQYF
>TRBD1|TRBJ2-1|TRBV9|few
TGTGCCAGCAGGGCCGGGACAGGGCCCTACAATGAGCAGTTCTTC
CASRAGTGPYNEQFF
>.|TRBJ1-2|TRBV5-4|.
TGTGCCAGCAGCGCGTTACTGCGAGCTAACTATGGCTACACCTTC
CASSALLRANYGYTF
>TRBD2|TRBJ2-3|TRBV29-1|.
TGCAGCGCTGGACTAGCGGGGGGGCAGTGGGCCACAGATACGCAGTATTTT
CSAGLAGGQWATDTQYF